This T cell receptor (beta chain) was identified during a study of cytomegalovirus exposure and HLA in healthy donors. Findings and limits, study-wide: Fewer N-insertions than the approximately 610-donor mean were reportedly shown by an Asian-associated ancestry cluster in a later analysis.

As for this clone: Its specificity is unknown.

Germline CDR1 reads SGHTA; CDR2 reads FQGNSA. This CDR3 is built from 16 residues. The ends lost 3 bases at V and 3 bases at J; junction bases unmatched: 10. PCR amplification relied on 60 Vbeta primers (plus 13 Jbeta primers). Some clones are missing from TCRdb's copy, which holds only in-frame ones; the method was immunoSEQ multiplex PCR. The data hold tens of thousands of clones, with roughly 50% observed a single time. The material sequenced was PBMCs. The chain carries TRBV7-2 and TRBJ2-7; 8 positions agree with TRBD1. The source of this sequence is a human donor in good health. In DNA form, the CDR3 reads TGTGCCAGCAGCTTCGACTCAGGGGGCGCAGGCTACGAGCAGTACTTC. Translating gives CASSFDSGGAGYEQYF.